A selection of T cell receptor beta chains follows, all from one sample in a study of long-term antiretroviral therapy in people with HIV. Assay used: immunoSEQ multiplex PCR; TCRdb lists only in-frame clones, some missing. Of 30,000 to 35,000 clones listed, over 70% are singletons. The sequencing used unsorted PBMCs, collected 3.1 years after starting antiretroviral therapy. All receptors derive from a woman aged 45-65 years with HIV. Each CDR3 is given without its conserved first and last residue. The size field is filled for only some rows; it gives once, few, many or a size class.

>.|TRBV5-5|TRBJ2-3
ASSLDGGITDTQY
>.|TRBV29-1|TRBJ1-1
SVEHADRMNTEAF
>.|TRBV30|TRBJ1-1
AWSKQNRGTEAF
>once|TRBV9|TRBJ2-1
ASSSGGESSYNEQF
>.|TRBV5-1|TRBJ2-3
ASSLKGSGTDTQY
>.|TRBV9|TRBJ2-6
ASSGDTHFLSGANVLT
>once|TRBV29-1|TRBJ2-4
SVQDRGAKNIQY
>.|TRBV5-1|TRBJ2-5
ASSHQLTSGGEETQY
>.|TRBV6-1|TRBJ2-5
ASSEYGLLGTGVYQETQY
>.|TRBV7-6|TRBJ1-1
ASSPAGSRNTEAF
>once|TRBV18|TRBJ2-2
ASSPLRGQANTGELF
>.|TRBV5-1|TRBJ2-6
ASSPGSSGANVLT
>.|TRBV10-3|TRBJ2-7
AISTGTSGLYSYEQY
>.|TRBV27|TRBJ2-1
ASSWGGKYNEQF
>few|TRBV10-3|TRBJ2-5
AISESGGGEQETQY
>.|TRBV12-5|TRBJ1-1
ASVLPDTEAF
>.|TRBV6-1|TRBJ1-2
ASSGGSRNNYGYT
>.|TRBV18|TRBJ1-2
ASSPWTGNMDGYT
>.|TRBV6-1|TRBJ1-2
ASSESGYGYT
>.|TRBV5-1|TRBJ2-1
ASSLTGTGVTNEQF
>.|TRBV5-1|TRBJ2-3
ASSLVVESTDTQY
>.|TRBV29-1|TRBJ1-3
SVVSVGNTIY
>.|TRBV9|TRBJ2-1
ASSDSGGYHNEQF